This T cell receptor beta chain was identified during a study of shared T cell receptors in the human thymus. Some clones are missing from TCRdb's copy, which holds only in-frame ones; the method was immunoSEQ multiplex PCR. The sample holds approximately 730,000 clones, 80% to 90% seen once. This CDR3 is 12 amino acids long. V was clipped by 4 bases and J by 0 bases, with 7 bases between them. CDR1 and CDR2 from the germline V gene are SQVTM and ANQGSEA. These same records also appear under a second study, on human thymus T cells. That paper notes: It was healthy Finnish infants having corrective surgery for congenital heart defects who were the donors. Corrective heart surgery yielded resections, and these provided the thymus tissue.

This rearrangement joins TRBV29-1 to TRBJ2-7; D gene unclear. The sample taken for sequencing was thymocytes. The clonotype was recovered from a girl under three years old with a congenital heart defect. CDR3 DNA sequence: TGCAGCGTTGTTCTGAGCTCCTACGAGCAGTACTTC. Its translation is CSVVLSSYEQYF.